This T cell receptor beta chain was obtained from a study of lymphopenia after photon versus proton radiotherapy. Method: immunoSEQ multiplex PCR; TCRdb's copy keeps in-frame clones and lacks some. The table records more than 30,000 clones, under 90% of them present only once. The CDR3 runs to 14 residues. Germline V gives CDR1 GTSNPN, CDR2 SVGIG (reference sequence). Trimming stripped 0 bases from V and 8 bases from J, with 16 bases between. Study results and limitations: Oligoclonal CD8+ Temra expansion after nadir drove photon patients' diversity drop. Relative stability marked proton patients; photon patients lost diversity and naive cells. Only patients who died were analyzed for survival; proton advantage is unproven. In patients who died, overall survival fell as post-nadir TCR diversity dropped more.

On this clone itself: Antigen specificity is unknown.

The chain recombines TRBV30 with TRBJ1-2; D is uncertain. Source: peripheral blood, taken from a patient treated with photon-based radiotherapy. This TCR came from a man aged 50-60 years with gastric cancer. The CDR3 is CAWSVESLLGGYTF. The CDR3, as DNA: TGTGCCTGGAGTGTCGAATCCCTTTTGGGAGGCTACACCTTC.